This is a list of T cell receptor beta chains from one sample in a study of control samples from healthy donors and cancer patients. Some clones are missing from TCRdb's copy, which holds only in-frame ones; the method was immunoSEQ multiplex PCR. The data contain about 90,000 clones, 75% to 95% of them singletons. The specimen was blood. The receptor set was obtained from a woman between 18 and 29 years old in good health. CDR3s include the opening cysteine and the closing phenylalanine or tryptophan. The order of the fields is clone size, D gene, J gene, V gene, CDR3 protein, CDR3 DNA. The D gene is left open where the match is weak. The listing skips clone size in some rows; elsewhere it reads once, few, many or a size class.

- - TRBJ1-2 TRBV2 CASSEAGLGGYGYTF TGTGCCAGCAGTGAAGCCGGGCTGGGAGGCTATGGCTACACCTTC
- - TRBJ2-1 TRBV19 CASSTHAASLNEQFF TGTGCCAGTAGTACCCATGCGGCTAGCTTAAATGAGCAGTTCTTC
- - TRBJ1-2 TRBV7-2 CASSLLAGNYGYTF TGTGCCAGCAGCTTATTGGCAGGAAACTATGGCTACACCTTC
- - TRBJ2-2 TRBV14 CASSQIDREAGELFF TGTGCCAGCAGCCAAATTGACAGGGAGGCCGGGGAGCTGTTTTTT
few - TRBJ1-4 TRBV11-2 CASSLQGPEKLFF TGTGCCAGCAGCTTACAGGGGCCTGAAAAACTGTTTTTT
- TRBD1 TRBJ2-1 TRBV4-1 CASRIGTANNEQFF TGCGCCAGCAGAATCGGGACAGCTAACAATGAGCAGTTCTTC
- TRBD2 TRBJ2-7 TRBV5-1 CASTRSSGGAYEQYF TGCGCCAGCACCAGATCTAGCGGGGGGGCCTACGAGCAGTACTTC
once - TRBJ2-7 TRBV15 CATSREGQGYEQYF TGTGCCACCAGCAGAGAGGGACAAGGATACGAGCAGTACTTC
- - TRBJ2-3 TRBV9 CASSNQGHTDTQYF TGTGCCAGCAGCAACCAGGGGCACACAGATACGCAGTATTTT
- - TRBJ2-7 TRBV5-1 CASSLDRKYEQYF TGCGCCAGCAGCTTGGACAGGAAATACGAGCAGTACTTC
- TRBD1 TRBJ1-2 TRBV19 CAVNRGLDYGYTF TGTGCCGTGAACAGGGGGCTCGACTATGGCTACACCTTC
- TRBD1 TRBJ1-6 TRBV19 CASSIETGDSPLHF TGTGCCAGTAGTATAGAGACAGGGGATTCACCCCTCCACTTT
once TRBD1 TRBJ2-3 TRBV6-5 CASIRGQTSTDTQYF TGTGCCAGCATCAGGGGGCAGACTAGCACAGATACGCAGTATTTT
- TRBD1 TRBJ1-3 TRBV6-5 CASSYEQGAPGNTIYF TGTGCCAGCAGTTACGAACAGGGGGCTCCTGGAAACACCATATATTTT